These 17 T cell receptor beta chains originate from one sample sequenced in a study of blood T cell repertoires in COVID-19. Libraries were prepared by immunoSEQ multiplex PCR; TCRdb keeps only in-frame clonotypes and omits some of them. The sample lists around 120,000 clones, roughly 90% seen once, with around 4.1% in the top ten. Sequencing input: peripheral blood. The receptors shown here come from a woman between 55 and 75 years old with COVID-19, enrolled during active disease.

The chain couples TRBV7-9 to TRBJ1-2; 8 bases agree with TRBD1. The CDR3 extends over 15 amino acids. V lost 4 bases, J lost 5 bases, and 9 bases stayed unmatched. The germline V gene has CDR1 SEHNR and CDR2 FQNEAQ (reference sequence). The CDR3 DNA follows: TGTGCCAGCAGCTATGACAGGGGCCCGGCGTATGGCTACACCTTC. Translating gives CASSYDRGPAYGYTF.

The gene calls are TRBV7-3 and TRBJ1-1; TRBD1 might be the D (5 bases). This CDR3 region has 13 residues. The V end lost 5 bases, the J end lost 4 bases, and 11 bases lay between the germline ends. Per the germline V gene, CDR1 is SGHTA and CDR2 is FQGTGA. The CDR3 DNA sequence: TGTGCCAGCAGCCTCGGAGGGGTCACTGAAGCTTTCTTT. It specifies CASSLGGVTEAFF. The variable domain in full, with the rest retrieved from reference TRBV7-3 and TRBJ1-1, is GAGVSQTPSNKVTEKGKYVELRCDPISGHTALYWYRQSLGQGPEFLIYFQGTGAADDSGLPNDRFFAVRPEGSVSTLKIQRTERGDSAVYLCASSLGGVTEAFFGQGTRLTVV.

The V call is TRBV15, the J call TRBJ2-7; D call uncertain. Trimming took 8 bases from V and 4 from J, leaving 15 bases between them. The CDR3 is 13 residues long. Per germline, CDR1 LNHNV and CDR2 YYDKDF (reference sequence). Here the CDR3 reads CATRLPLGYEQYF. The CDR3, as DNA: TGTGCCACCCGCTTGCCCCTCGGGTACGAGCAGTACTTC.

In this sample, this clone turned up once. The CDR3 DNA is TGTGCCAGCAACGACGGGGAGACTGAAGCTTTCTTT. Translated, it gives CASNDGETEAFF. This chain uses TRBV6-5 with TRBJ1-1; the D is unclear. Trimming shortened V by 7 bases and J by 5 bases, and 11 bases separated the two germline ends. The CDR3 totals 12 residues. Germline CDR1 reads MNHEY; CDR2 reads SVGAGI.

The genes are TRBV4-1 and TRBJ1-2; D unclear. This CDR3 contains 14 residues. The germline CDR1 and CDR2 sequences are MGHRA and YSYEKL. V was cut by 3 bases and J by 4 bases, with 12 bases left in between. The CDR3 DNA is TGCGCCAGCAGCCAGGTTGGCGGGGTCTATGGCTACACCTTC. Its protein product is CASSQVGGVYGYTF.

This clone has a handful of counts. CDR3 nucleotide sequence: TGTGCCAGCAGGGCACAGGGGAATAGCAATCAGCCCCAGCATTTT. Translation gives CASRAQGNSNQPQHF. The J gene is TRBJ1-5, the V gene TRBV6-4; 7 bases match TRBD1. V lost 6 bases, J lost 0 bases, and 5 bases stayed unmatched. CDR1 and CDR2 (germline): MRHNA, SNTAGT. The CDR3 totals 15 residues.

Only one count was recorded for this clone. At one end the junction does not follow the germline gene, possibly because of a read error. The chain carries TRBV25-1 and TRBJ1-1; D gene unclear. This CDR3 spans 11 amino acids. Germline V gives CDR1 MGHDK, CDR2 SYGVNS. The CDR3 loop reads CASSESTSPVF. As DNA, the CDR3 is TGTGCCAGCAGTGAAAGCACCTCCCCCGTTTTT.

The chain has TRBV5-8 and TRBJ1-3, with D unresolved. Germline lookup yields CDR1 SGHTS and CDR2 YDEGEE. This CDR3 comprises 13 residues. V was clipped by 4 bases and J by 0 bases, with 5 bases between them. CDR3 in DNA: TGTGCCAGCAGCCTGTACTCTGGAAACACCATATATTTT. Its protein product is CASSLYSGNTIYF.

This clone showed up just a few times. This sequence joins TRBV7-2 and TRBJ2-7; 7 nucleotides line up with TRBD2. The CDR3 length is 15 residues. Unmatched junction bases numbered 8, after V lost 3 bases and J lost 3 bases. From germline, CDR1 is SGHTA and CDR2 FQGNSA. CDR3 region: CASSLGGREYYEQYF. CDR3 nucleotide sequence: TGTGCCAGCAGCTTGGGGGGGAGGGAGTACTACGAGCAGTACTTC.

The chain employs TRBV7-9 and TRBJ1-6; D may be TRBD1 (5 bases). This CDR3 spans 15 amino acids. Trimming pared 3 bases from V and 7 bases from J, leaving 13 bases between. CDR1 is SEHNR and CDR2 is FQNEAQ in the germline V gene (reference sequence). In nucleotides, the CDR3 is TGTGCCAGCAGCTTTTTGACAGAAGGAAATTCACCCCTCCACTTT. Translating gives CASSFLTEGNSPLHF.

The rearrangement links TRBV11-3 to TRBJ2-5, with 7 nucleotides matching TRBD1. This CDR3 is built from 14 residues. Germline V lookup: CDR1 SGHNT, CDR2 YENEEA. J was trimmed by 4 bases and V by 4 bases; bases with no gene match: 6. CDR3 loop: CASSSGTDRETQYF. The CDR3 nucleotides read TGTGCCAGCAGCTCTGGGACAGATCGAGAGACCCAGTACTTC.

The chain is built from TRBV19 and TRBJ2-5; 10 nucleotides align to TRBD2. This CDR3 region has 14 residues. The V gene end was trimmed by 5 bases and the J gene end by 4 bases; junction bases not matched to a gene: 4. Germline assignment: CDR1 LNHDA and CDR2 SQIVND (reference sequence). The CDR3 nucleotides are TGTGCCAGTAGTGTAGGACTAGCGGTAGAGACCCAGTACTTC. This codes for CASSVGLAVETQYF.

The V call is TRBV4-3, the J call TRBJ2-3, with 13 bases aligning to TRBD2. The CDR3 covers 20 residues. The germline CDR1 and CDR2 sequences are LGHNA and YSLEER. J was trimmed by 1 base and V by 0 bases; bases with no gene match: 10. The CDR3 sequence: CASSQDELAGGRKGTDTQYF. CDR3 DNA sequence: TGCGCCAGCAGCCAAGACGAACTAGCGGGGGGGCGTAAAGGCACAGATACGCAGTATTTT.

The rearrangement joins TRBV11-2 to TRBJ1-1, with 8 nucleotides matching TRBD1. Germline-derived CDR1 and CDR2 are SGHAT and FQNNGV. V was clipped by 5 bases and J by 3 bases; unmatched bases: 11. CDR3 size: 16 residues. The CDR3 nucleotides read TGTGCCAGCAGCACGGGCCCCGGACAGGGCGACACTGAAGCTTTCTTT. Its protein is CASSTGPGQGDTEAFF.

The genes are TRBV6-5 and TRBJ1-2; TRBD1 might be the D (5 bases). Trimming took 6 bases from V and 2 from J, leaving 16 bases between them. CDR3 length: 15 amino acids. Looked up from germline, CDR1 is MNHEY and CDR2 is SVGAGI. The CDR3 sequence is CASRTPGGMNYGYTF. The CDR3 region has the DNA TGTGCCAGCAGAACGCCGGGGGGTATGAACTATGGCTACACCTTC.

The CDR3 DNA follows: TGTGCCATCAGCCTTAGGGGACAGGGCGTCACCGGGGAGCTGTTTTTT. Protein: CAISLRGQGVTGELFF. The J gene is TRBJ2-2, the V gene TRBV10-3, with 9 bases identical to TRBD1. Losses at the gene ends were 6 bases for V and 4 bases for J; bases not matched to a gene: 9. From germline, CDR1 is ENHRY and CDR2 SYGVKD. There are 16 residues in the CDR3.

This chain joins TRBV6-1 and TRBJ1-2, with D possibly TRBD1 on 6 matching bases. CDR1 is MNHNS, CDR2 SASEGT, per germline. CDR3 length: 14 amino acids. V was pared by 1 base and J by 4 bases, with 10 bases between. This CDR3 reads CASSEGTDAYGYTF. The CDR3 DNA follows: TGTGCCAGCAGTGAAGGGACAGATGCCTATGGCTACACCTTC.